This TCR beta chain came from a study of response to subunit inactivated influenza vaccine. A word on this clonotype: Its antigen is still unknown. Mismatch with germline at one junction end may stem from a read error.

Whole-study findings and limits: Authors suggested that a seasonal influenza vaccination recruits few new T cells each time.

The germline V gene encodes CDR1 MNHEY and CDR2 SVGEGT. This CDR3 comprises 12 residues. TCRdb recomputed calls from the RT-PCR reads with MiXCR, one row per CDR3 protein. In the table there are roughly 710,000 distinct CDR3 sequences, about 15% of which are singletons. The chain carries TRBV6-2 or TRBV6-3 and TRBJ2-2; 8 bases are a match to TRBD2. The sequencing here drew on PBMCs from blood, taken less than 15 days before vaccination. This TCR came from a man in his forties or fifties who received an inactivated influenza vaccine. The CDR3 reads CASSHGRGELCF. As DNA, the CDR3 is TGTGCCAGCAGCCACGGGCGGGGGGAGCTGTGTTTT.